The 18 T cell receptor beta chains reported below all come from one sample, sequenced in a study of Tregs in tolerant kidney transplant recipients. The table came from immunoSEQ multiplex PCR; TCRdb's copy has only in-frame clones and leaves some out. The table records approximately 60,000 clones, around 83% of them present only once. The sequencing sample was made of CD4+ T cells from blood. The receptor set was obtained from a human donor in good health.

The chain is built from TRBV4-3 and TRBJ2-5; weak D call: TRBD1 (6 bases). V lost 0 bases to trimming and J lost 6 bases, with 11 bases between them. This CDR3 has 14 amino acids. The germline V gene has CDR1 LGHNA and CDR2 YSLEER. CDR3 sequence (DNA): TGCGCCAGCAGCCAAGATTGGGGGCGGAAGACCCAGTACTTC. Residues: CASSQDWGRKTQYF.

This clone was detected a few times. CDR3 protein: CASRDSLLNGYTF. The CDR3, as DNA: TGCGCCAGCAGGGACAGTCTATTGAATGGCTACACCTTC. The chain couples TRBV4-3 to TRBJ1-2, with D possibly TRBD1 on 6 matching bases. The germline V and J ends were trimmed by 6 bases and 6 bases, with 14 bases remaining between them. CDR3 length: 13 amino acids. CDR1 and CDR2 from the germline V gene are LGHNA and YSLEER.

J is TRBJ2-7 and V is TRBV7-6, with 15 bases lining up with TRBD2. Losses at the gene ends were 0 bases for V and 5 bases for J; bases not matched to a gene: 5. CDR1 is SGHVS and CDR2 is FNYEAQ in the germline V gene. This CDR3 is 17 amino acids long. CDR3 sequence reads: CASSLALGLAGGHEQYF. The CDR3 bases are TGTGCCAGCAGCTTAGCCCTGGGACTAGCGGGGGGCCACGAGCAGTACTTC.

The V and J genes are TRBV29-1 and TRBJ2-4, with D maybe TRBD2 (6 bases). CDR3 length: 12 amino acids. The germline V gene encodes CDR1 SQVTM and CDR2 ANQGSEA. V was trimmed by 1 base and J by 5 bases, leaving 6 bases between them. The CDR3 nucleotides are TGCAGCGTTGAAGGGGGGGAAAACATTCAGTACTTC. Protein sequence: CSVEGGENIQYF. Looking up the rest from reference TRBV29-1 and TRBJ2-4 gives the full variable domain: SAVISQKPSRDICQRGTSLTIQCQVDSQVTMMFWYRQQPGQSLTLIATANQGSEATYESGFVIDKFPISRPNLTFSTLTVSNMSPEDSSIYLCSVEGGENIQYFGAGTRLSVL.

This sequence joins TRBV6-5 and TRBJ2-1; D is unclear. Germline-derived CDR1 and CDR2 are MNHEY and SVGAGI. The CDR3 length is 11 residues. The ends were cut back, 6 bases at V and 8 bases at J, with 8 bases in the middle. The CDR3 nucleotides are TGTGCCAGCAGAACCCAGCATGAGCAGTTCTTC. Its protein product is CASRTQHEQFF.

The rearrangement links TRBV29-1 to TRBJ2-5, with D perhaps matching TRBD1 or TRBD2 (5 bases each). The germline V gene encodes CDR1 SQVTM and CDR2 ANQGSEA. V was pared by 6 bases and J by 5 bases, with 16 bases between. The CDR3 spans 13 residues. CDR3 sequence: CSVRGLRQETQYF. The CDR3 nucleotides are TGCAGCGTCCGGGGCTTACGGCAGGAGACCCAGTACTTC.

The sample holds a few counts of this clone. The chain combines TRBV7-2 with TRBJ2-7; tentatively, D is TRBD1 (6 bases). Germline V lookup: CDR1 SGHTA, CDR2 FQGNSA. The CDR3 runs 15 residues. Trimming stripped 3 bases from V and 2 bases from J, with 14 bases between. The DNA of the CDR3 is TGTGCCAGCAGCTTGGTCCGGGACACCGCCTACGAGCAGTACTTC. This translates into CASSLVRDTAYEQYF.

In DNA form, the CDR3 reads TGCGCCAGCAGTCTAGCGGATAACACAGATACGCAGTATTTT. Amino acids: CASSLADNTDTQYF. The V call is TRBV5-1, the J call TRBJ2-3; TRBD2 agrees at 7 bases. The V segment lost 5 bases and the J segment 2 bases; nucleotides outside the gene matches: 5. Per germline, CDR1 SGHRS and CDR2 YFSETQ. This CDR3 has 14 residues.

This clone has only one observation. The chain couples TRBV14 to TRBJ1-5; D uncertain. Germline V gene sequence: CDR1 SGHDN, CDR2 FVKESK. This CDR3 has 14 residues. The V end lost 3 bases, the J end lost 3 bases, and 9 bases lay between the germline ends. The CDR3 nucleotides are TGTGCCAGCAGCCAGCATGGGAACAATCAGCCCCAGCATTTT. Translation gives CASSQHGNNQPQHF.

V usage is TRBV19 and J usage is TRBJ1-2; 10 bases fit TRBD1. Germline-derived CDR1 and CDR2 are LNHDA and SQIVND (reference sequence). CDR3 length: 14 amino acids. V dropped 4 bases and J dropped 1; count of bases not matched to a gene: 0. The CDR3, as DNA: TGTGCCAGTAGTAGGGACAGGGGTAACTATGGCTACACCTTC. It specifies CASSRDRGNYGYTF.

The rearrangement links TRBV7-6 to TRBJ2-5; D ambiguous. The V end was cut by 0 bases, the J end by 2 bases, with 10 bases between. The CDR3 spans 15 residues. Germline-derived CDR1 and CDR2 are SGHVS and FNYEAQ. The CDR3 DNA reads TGTGCCAGCAGCTTAGCGGTTGCAGTTCAAGAGACCCAGTACTTC. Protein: CASSLAVAVQETQYF. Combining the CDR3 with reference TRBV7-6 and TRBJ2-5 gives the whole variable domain GAGVSQSPRYKVTKRGQDVALRCDPISGHVSLYWYRQALGQGPEFLTYFNYEAQQDKSGLPNDRFSAERPEGSISTLTIQRTEQRDSAMYRCASSLAVAVQETQYFGPGTRLLVL.

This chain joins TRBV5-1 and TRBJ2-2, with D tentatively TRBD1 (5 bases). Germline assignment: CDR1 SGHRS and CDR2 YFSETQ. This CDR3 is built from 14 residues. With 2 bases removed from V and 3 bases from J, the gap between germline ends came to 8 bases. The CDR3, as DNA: TGCGCCAGCAGCTTCGACAGAGACACCGGGGAGCTGTTTTTT. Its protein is CASSFDRDTGELFF. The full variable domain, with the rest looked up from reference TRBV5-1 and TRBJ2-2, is KAGVTQTPRYLIKTRGQQVTLSCSPISGHRSVSWYQQTPGQGLQFLFEYFSETQRNKGNFPGRFSGRQFSNSRSEMNVSTLELGDSALYLCASSFDRDTGELFFGEGSRLTVL.

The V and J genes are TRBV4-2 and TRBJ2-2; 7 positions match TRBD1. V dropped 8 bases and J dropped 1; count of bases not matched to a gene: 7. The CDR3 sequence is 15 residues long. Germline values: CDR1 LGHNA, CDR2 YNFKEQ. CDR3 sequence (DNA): TGTGCCAGCCGACGAGGGACAGAGAACACCGGGGAGCTGTTTTTT. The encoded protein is CASRRGTENTGELFF.

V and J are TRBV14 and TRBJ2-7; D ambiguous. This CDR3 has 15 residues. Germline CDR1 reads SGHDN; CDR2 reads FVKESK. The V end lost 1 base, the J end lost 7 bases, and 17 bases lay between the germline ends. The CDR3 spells CASSQVKAVVWEQYF. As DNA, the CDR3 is TGTGCCAGCAGCCAAGTTAAGGCAGTCGTGTGGGAGCAGTACTTC.

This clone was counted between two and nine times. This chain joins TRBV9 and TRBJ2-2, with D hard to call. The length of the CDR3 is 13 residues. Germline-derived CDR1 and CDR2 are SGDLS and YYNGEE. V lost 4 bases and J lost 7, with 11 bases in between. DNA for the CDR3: TGTGCCAGCAGCCCAACAAGGAGCGGGGAGCTGTTTTTT. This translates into CASSPTRSGELFF.

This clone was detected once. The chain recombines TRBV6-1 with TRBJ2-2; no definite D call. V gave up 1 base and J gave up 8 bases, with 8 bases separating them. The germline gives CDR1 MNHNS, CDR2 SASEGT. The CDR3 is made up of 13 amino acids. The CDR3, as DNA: TGTGCCAGCAGTGAAGTGGAGTGGGGGGAGCTGTTTTTT. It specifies CASSEVEWGELFF.

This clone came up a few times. The CDR3 reads CASSWTGDSNYGYTF. CDR3 bases: TGTGCCAGCAGCTGGACGGGGGATAGTAACTATGGCTACACCTTC. The chain joins TRBV7-2 to TRBJ1-2, with D perhaps TRBD1 (5 bases). The CDR3 totals 15 residues. Per germline, CDR1 SGHTA and CDR2 FQGNSA. The V end lost 4 bases, the J end lost 1 base, and 13 bases lay between the germline ends.

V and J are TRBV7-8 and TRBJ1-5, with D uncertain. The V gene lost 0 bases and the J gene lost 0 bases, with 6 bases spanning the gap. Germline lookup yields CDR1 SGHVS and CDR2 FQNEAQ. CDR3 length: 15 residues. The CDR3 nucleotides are TGTGCCAGCAGCTTAGCTCCTTATAGCAATCAGCCCCAGCATTTT. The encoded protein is CASSLAPYSNQPQHF.